Listed here is a single T cell receptor (beta chain). Its antigen is as yet unknown. This sample is drawn from a study of CD8 T cells in ankylosing spondylitis. General study points: The study looked at matched synovial fluid samples from ankylosing spondylitis patients. Disease-linked clones were reported to be significantly enriched there. Some of these motif variants have turned up before, in reports on reactive arthritis synovial fluid and blood.

Each TCR beta library was made by quantitative 5'-RACE that incorporated molecular barcodes. TCRdb called the 5' RACE reads again in MiXCR, with one record for every CDR3 protein. This table holds about 160,000 distinct CDR3 sequences, around 43% found once. Germline V gene lookup returns CDR1 KGHSH and CDR2 LQKENI. V dropped 3 bases and J dropped 0 bases, with 9 bases sitting between them. CDR3 size: 14 residues. Sequencing was carried out using synovial fluid, either unsorted or a sorted T cell fraction (not recorded which). The sequence came from a male donor with ankylosing spondylitis. The chain links TRBV18 to TRBJ2-7; D gene ambiguous. Written as DNA, the CDR3 is TGTGCCAGCTCACCGCGGCACAGCTCCTACGAGCAGTACTTC. It specifies CASSPRHSSYEQYF.